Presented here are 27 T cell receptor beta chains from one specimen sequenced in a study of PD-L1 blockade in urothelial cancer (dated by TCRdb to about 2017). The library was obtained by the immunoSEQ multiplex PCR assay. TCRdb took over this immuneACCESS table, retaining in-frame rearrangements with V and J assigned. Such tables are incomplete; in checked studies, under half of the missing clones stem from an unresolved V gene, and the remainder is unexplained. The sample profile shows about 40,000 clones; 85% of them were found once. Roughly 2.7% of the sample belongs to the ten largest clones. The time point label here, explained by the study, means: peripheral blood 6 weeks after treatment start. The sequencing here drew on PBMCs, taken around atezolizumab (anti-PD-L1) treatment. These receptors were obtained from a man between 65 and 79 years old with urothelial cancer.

CDR3 nucleotides: TGTGCCAGCAGTGACCAGGAATCGAATGGCTACACCTTC. Protein sequence: CASSDQESNGYTF. The rearrangement links TRBV2 to TRBJ1-2, with unresolved D. V gave up 3 bases and J gave up 6 bases, with 11 bases separating them. The CDR3 has 13 amino acids. The V gene's germline CDR1 is SNHLY and CDR2 FYNNEI.

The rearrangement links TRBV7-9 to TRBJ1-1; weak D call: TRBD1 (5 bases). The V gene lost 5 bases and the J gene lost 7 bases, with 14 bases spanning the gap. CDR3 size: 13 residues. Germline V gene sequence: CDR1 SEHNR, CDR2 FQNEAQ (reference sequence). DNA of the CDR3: TGTGCCAGCAGCCTGTTGGGGCGATTTGAAGCTTTCTTT. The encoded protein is CASSLLGRFEAFF.

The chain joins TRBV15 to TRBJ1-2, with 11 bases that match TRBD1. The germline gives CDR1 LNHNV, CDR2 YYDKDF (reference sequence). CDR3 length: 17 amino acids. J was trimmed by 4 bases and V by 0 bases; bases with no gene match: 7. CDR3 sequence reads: CATSRDRSGQGGYGYTF. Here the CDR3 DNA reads TGTGCCACCAGCAGAGATAGATCGGGACAGGGGGGCTATGGCTACACCTTC. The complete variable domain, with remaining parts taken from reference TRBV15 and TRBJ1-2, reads DAMVIQNPRYQVTQFGKPVTLSCSQTLNHNVMYWYQQKSSQAPKLLFHYYDKDFNNEADTPDNFQSRRPNTSFCFLDIRSPGLGDTAMYLCATSRDRSGQGGYGYTFGSGTRLTVV.

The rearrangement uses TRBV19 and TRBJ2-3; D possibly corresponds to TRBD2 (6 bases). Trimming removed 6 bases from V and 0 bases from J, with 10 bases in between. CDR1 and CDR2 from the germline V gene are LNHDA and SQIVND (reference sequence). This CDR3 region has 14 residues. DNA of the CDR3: TGTGCCAGTAGGACCGGGACTAGCACAGATACGCAGTATTTT. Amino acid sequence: CASRTGTSTDTQYF.

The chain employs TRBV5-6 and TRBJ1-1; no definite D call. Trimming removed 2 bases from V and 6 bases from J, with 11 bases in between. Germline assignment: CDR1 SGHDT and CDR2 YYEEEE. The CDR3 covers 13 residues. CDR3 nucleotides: TGTGCCAGCAGCTTAGTAAGAGGGTCTGAAGCTTTCTTT. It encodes CASSLVRGSEAFF.

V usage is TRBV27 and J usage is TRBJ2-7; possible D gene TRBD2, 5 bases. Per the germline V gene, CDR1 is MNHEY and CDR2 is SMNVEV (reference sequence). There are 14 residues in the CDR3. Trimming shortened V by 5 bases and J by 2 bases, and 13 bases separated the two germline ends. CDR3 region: CASSPAPGTYEQYF. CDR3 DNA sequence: TGTGCCAGCAGTCCGGCTCCCGGGACCTACGAGCAGTACTTC.

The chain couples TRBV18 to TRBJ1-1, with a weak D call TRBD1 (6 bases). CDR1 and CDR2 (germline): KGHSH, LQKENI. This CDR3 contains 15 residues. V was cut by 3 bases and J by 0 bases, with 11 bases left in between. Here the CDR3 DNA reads TGTGCCAGCTCACCGATTGGACAGCTGAACACTGAAGCTTTCTTT. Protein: CASSPIGQLNTEAFF.

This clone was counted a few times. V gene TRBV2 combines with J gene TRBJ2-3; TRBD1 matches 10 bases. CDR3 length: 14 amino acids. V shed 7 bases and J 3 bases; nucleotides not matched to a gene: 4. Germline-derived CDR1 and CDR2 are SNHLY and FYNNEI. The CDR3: CASTDRGYTDTQYF. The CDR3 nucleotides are TGTGCCAGCACGGACAGGGGGTATACAGATACGCAGTATTTT.

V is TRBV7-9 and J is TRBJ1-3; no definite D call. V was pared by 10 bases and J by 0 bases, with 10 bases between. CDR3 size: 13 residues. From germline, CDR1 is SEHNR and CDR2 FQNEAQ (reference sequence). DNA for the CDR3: TGTGCCACAGTCCAGGACTCTGGAAACACCATATATTTT. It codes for CATVQDSGNTIYF.

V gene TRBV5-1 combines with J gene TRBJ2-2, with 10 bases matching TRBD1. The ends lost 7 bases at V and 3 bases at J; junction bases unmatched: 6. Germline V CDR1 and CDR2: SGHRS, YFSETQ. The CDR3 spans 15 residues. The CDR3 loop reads CASAGDRGYTGELFF. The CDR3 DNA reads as TGCGCCAGCGCGGGGGACAGGGGTTACACCGGGGAGCTGTTTTTT. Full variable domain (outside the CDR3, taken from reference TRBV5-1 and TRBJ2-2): KAGVTQTPRYLIKTRGQQVTLSCSPISGHRSVSWYQQTPGQGLQFLFEYFSETQRNKGNFPGRFSGRQFSNSRSEMNVSTLELGDSALYLCASAGDRGYTGELFFGEGSRLTVL.

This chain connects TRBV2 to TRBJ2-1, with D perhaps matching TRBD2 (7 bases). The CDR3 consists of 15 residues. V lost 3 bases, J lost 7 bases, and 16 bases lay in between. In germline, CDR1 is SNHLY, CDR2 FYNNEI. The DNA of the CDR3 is TGTGCCAGCAGTGAGGGGGGGCTGGCTGGAAATGAGCAGTTCTTC. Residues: CASSEGGLAGNEQFF.

CDR3 loop: CASRGLSYEQYF. As DNA, the CDR3 is TGTGCCAGCAGGGGCCTCTCCTACGAGCAGTACTTC. The J gene is TRBJ2-7, the V gene TRBV6-5; D is ambiguous. The CDR3 covers 12 residues. Germline CDR1 MNHEY, CDR2 SVGAGI. V lost 6 bases, J lost 0 bases, and 6 bases lay in between.

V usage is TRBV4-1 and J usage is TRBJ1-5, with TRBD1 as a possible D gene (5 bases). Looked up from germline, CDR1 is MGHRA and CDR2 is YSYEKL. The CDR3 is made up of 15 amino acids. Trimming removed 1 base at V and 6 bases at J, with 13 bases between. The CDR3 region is CASSQVTGDSQPQHF. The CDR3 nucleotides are TGCGCCAGCAGCCAAGTTACAGGAGACAGTCAGCCCCAGCATTTT.

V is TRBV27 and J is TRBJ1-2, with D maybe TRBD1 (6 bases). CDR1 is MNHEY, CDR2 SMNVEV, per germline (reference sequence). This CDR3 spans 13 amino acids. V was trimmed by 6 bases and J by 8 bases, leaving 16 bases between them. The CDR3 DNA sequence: TGTGCCAGCAGCAACGGAGGGGGGGAGGGCTACACCTTC. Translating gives CASSNGGGEGYTF.

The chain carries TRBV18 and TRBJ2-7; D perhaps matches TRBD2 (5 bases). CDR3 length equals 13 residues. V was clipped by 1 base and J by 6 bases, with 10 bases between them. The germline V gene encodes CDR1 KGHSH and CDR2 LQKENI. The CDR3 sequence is CASSPLDEGEQYF. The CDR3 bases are TGTGCCAGCTCACCACTCGATGAGGGCGAGCAGTACTTC. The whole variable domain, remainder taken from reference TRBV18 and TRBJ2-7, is NAGVMQNPRHLVRRRGQEARLRCSPMKGHSHVYWYRQLPEEGLKFMVYLQKENIIDESGMPKERFSAEFPKEGPSILRIQQVVRGDSAAYFCASSPLDEGEQYFGPGTRLTVT.

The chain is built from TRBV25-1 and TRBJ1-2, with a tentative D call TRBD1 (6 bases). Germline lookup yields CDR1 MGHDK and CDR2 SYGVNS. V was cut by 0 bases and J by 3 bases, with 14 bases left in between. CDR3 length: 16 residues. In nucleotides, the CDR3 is TGTGCCAGCAGTGAATACAGGGGAAATGTGGACTATGGCTACACCTTC. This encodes CASSEYRGNVDYGYTF.

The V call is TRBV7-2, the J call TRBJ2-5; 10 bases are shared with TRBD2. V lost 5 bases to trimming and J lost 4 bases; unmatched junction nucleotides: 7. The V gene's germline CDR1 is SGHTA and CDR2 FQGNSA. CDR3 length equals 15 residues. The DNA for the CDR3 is TGTGCCAGCAGCGCCGCCGGGACTAGCGTAGAGACCCAGTACTTC. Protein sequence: CASSAAGTSVETQYF.

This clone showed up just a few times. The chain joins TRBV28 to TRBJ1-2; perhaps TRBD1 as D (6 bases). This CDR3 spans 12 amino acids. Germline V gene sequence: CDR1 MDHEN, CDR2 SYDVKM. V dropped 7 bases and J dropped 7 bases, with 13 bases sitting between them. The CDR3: CASIRGAGGYTF. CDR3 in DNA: TGTGCCAGCATCCGGGGGGCGGGTGGCTACACCTTC.

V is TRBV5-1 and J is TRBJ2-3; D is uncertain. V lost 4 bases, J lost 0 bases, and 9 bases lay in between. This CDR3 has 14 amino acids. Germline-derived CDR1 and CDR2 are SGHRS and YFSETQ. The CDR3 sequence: CASSDPTSTDTQYF. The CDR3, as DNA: TGCGCCAGCAGCGACCCGACTAGCACAGATACGCAGTATTTT.

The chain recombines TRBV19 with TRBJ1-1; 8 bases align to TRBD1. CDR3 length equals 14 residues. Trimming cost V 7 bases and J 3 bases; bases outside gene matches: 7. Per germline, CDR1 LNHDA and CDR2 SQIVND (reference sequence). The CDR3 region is CASIDRGKDTEAFF. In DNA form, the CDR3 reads TGTGCCAGTATCGACAGGGGAAAGGACACTGAAGCTTTCTTT. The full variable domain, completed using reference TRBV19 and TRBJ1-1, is DGGITQSPKYLFRKEGQNVTLSCEQNLNHDAMYWYRQDPGQGLRLIYYSQIVNDFQKGDIAEGYSVSREKKESFPLTVTSAQKNPTAFYLCASIDRGKDTEAFFGQGTRLTVV.

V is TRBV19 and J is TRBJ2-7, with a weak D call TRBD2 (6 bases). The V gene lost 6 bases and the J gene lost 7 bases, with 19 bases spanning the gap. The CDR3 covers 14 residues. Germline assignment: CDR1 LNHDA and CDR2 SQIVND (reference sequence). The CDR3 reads CASSFGTPFGEQYF. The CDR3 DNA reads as TGTGCCAGTAGCTTCGGGACTCCCTTCGGTGAGCAGTACTTC.

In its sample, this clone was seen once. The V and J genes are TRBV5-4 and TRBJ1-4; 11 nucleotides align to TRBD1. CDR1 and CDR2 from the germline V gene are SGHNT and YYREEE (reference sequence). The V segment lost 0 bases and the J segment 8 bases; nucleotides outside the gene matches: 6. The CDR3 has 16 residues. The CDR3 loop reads CASSLAGTGGEEKLFF. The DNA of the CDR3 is TGTGCCAGCAGCTTGGCCGGGACAGGGGGGGAGGAAAAACTGTTTTTT.

As DNA, the CDR3 is TGTGCCAGCAGTTCGGGACTAGCGGGAGTGTATGAGCAGTTCTTC. Protein: CASSSGLAGVYEQFF. The V and J genes are TRBV28 and TRBJ2-1; TRBD2 matches 14 bases. This CDR3 comprises 15 residues. Germline trimming cut 4 bases from V and 8 bases from J; bases unmatched to any gene: 4. CDR1 and CDR2 (germline): MDHEN, SYDVKM.

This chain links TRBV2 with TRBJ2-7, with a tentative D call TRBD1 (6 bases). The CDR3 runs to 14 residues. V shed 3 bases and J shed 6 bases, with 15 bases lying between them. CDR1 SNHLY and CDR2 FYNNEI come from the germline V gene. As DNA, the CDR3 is TGTGCCAGCAGTGAGTGGGGGCGAGGTATCGAGCAGTACTTC. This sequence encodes CASSEWGRGIEQYF.

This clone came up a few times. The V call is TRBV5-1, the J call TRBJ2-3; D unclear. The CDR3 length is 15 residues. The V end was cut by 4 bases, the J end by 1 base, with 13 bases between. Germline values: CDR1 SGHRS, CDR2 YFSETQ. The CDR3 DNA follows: TGCGCCAGCAGCCCCACTTCCCCTGGCACAGATACGCAGTATTTT. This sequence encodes CASSPTSPGTDTQYF.

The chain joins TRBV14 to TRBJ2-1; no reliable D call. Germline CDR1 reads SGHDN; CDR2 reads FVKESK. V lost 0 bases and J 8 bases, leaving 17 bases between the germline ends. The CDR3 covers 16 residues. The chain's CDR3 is CASSQEMKSALDEQFF. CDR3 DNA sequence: TGTGCCAGCAGCCAAGAAATGAAATCTGCGTTGGATGAGCAGTTCTTC.

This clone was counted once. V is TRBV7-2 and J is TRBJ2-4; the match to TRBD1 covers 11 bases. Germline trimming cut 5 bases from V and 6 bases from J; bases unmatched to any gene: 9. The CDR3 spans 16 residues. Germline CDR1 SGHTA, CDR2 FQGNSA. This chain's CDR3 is CASSKDRGRGGNIQYF. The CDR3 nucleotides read TGTGCCAGCAGCAAGGACAGGGGGCGCGGGGGAAACATTCAGTACTTC. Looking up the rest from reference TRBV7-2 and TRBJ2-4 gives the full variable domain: GAGVSQSPSNKVTEKGKDVELRCDPISGHTALYWYRQSLGQGLEFLIYFQGNSAPDKSGLPSDRFSAERTGGSVSTLTIQRTQQEDSAVYLCASSKDRGRGGNIQYFGAGTRLSVL.